This record concerns one TCR beta chain sequence. The data are from a study of blood T cell repertoires in COVID-19. The CDR3 consists of 17 residues. In germline, CDR1 is MNHEY, CDR2 SMNVEV (reference sequence). V shed 2 bases, J shed 2 bases, and the junction held 9 bases outside the gene matches. The table came from immunoSEQ multiplex PCR; TCRdb's copy has only in-frame clones and leaves some out. The table has a few hundred thousand clones, approximately 88% seen once; the top ten hold roughly 13%. Input material: peripheral blood. The clonotype originates from a woman between 50 and 59 years old with COVID-19, enrolled during active disease. This sequence joins TRBV27 and TRBJ1-2; 9 nucleotides align to TRBD1. The CDR3 DNA reads TGTGCCAGCAGTTTACTGGGACAGGGATCCGACAACTATGGCTACACCTTC. It encodes CASSLLGQGSDNYGYTF.